Listed below are T cell receptor beta chains from one sample, sequenced in a study of blood T cell repertoires in COVID-19. Produced via immunoSEQ multiplex PCR; TCRdb's table is partial and in-frame only. The table shows around 300,000 clones, with more than 75% occurring only once. The sequenced sample was PBMCs or T cells enriched from blood (not recorded which). Receptors were obtained from a woman aged 55-69 years in a cohort exposed to, infected with or recovered from COVID-19 (not recorded which). Both conserved end residues are part of each CDR3. Fields, in order: clone size, V gene, J gene, D gene, CDR3 protein, CDR3 DNA. D genes are given only for firm matches. Some rows mark clone size as missing; the rest say once, few, many or name a class of expanded clone.

clone_size: NA; v_call: TRBV24-1; j_call: TRBJ2-1; d_call: TRBD2; cdr3_aa: CATSDWAGGPSNEQFF; cdr3_nt: TGTGCCACCAGTGATTGGGCGGGAGGCCCCTCCAATGAGCAGTTCTTC
clone_size: once; v_call: TRBV11-2; j_call: TRBJ2-7; d_call: TRBD1; cdr3_aa: CASSLNRGSYEQYF; cdr3_nt: TGTGCCAGCAGCTTAAACAGGGGCTCCTACGAGCAGTACTTC
clone_size: many; v_call: TRBV27; j_call: TRBJ2-3; d_call: TRBD1; cdr3_aa: CASSLFPGTAVRTQYF; cdr3_nt: TGTGCCAGCAGTTTATTTCCCGGGACAGCCGTCCGTACGCAGTATTTT
clone_size: NA; v_call: TRBV6-5; j_call: TRBJ2-7; d_call: NA; cdr3_aa: CASSYGRTSGYDEQYF; cdr3_nt: TGTGCCAGCAGTTACGGGAGAACCTCGGGGTACGACGAGCAGTACTTC
clone_size: NA; v_call: TRBV5-1; j_call: TRBJ2-7; d_call: NA; cdr3_aa: CASSLLPLRSSYEQYF; cdr3_nt: TGCGCCAGCAGCTTGCTCCCACTGAGGAGCTCCTACGAGCAGTACTTC
clone_size: NA; v_call: TRBV19; j_call: TRBJ2-5; d_call: NA; cdr3_aa: CASGSTGVRETQYF; cdr3_nt: TGTGCCAGTGGCTCAACGGGAGTACGGGAGACCCAGTACTTC
clone_size: NA; v_call: TRBV5-8; j_call: TRBJ1-1; d_call: NA; cdr3_aa: CASSLEAGAFEAFF; cdr3_nt: TGTGCCAGCAGCTTGGAGGCAGGGGCCTTCGAAGCTTTCTTT
clone_size: NA; v_call: TRBV28; j_call: TRBJ1-2; d_call: TRBD1; cdr3_aa: CASSPDRGRYYGYTF; cdr3_nt: TGTGCCAGCAGCCCGGACAGGGGGCGTTACTATGGCTACACCTTC
clone_size: NA; v_call: TRBV9; j_call: TRBJ2-5; d_call: NA; cdr3_aa: CASSVGGSQETQYF; cdr3_nt: TGTGCCAGCAGCGTTGGGGGGAGCCAAGAGACCCAGTACTTC
clone_size: NA; v_call: TRBV28; j_call: TRBJ2-5; d_call: TRBD2; cdr3_aa: CASRGTSGSRIETQYF; cdr3_nt: TGTGCCAGCCGGGGGACTAGCGGGAGTAGGATTGAGACCCAGTACTTC
clone_size: few; v_call: TRBV30; j_call: TRBJ1-6; d_call: NA; cdr3_aa: CAWRSIHNSPLHF; cdr3_nt: TGTGCCTGGAGGTCCATCCATAATTCACCCCTCCACTTT
clone_size: NA; v_call: TRBV27; j_call: TRBJ1-1; d_call: TRBD1; cdr3_aa: CASSFTGGLEAFF; cdr3_nt: TGTGCCAGCAGTTTTACAGGGGGCCTCGAAGCTTTCTTT
clone_size: NA; v_call: TRBV5-1; j_call: TRBJ2-1; d_call: TRBD2; cdr3_aa: CASSLDLSGRYNEQFF; cdr3_nt: TGCGCCAGCAGCTTGGATCTTAGCGGGAGATACAATGAGCAGTTCTTC
clone_size: NA; v_call: TRBV5-1; j_call: TRBJ1-1; d_call: NA; cdr3_aa: CASSQAGGNTEAFF; cdr3_nt: TGCGCCAGCAGCCAAGCCGGGGGTAACACTGAAGCTTTCTTT
clone_size: NA; v_call: TRBV5-4; j_call: TRBJ2-2; d_call: TRBD2; cdr3_aa: CATVASGRGAGELFF; cdr3_nt: TGTGCCACGGTAGCTAGCGGGAGGGGTGCCGGGGAGCTGTTTTTT
clone_size: once; v_call: TRBV27; j_call: TRBJ1-5; d_call: NA; cdr3_aa: CASRLFFASNQPQHF; cdr3_nt: TGTGCCAGCAGACTTTTTTTTGCAAGCAATCAGCCCCAGCATTTT
clone_size: NA; v_call: TRBV28; j_call: TRBJ2-2; d_call: TRBD1; cdr3_aa: CASRTGTGGRSGELFF; cdr3_nt: TGTGCCAGCAGGACTGGGACAGGGGGTAGGTCCGGGGAGCTGTTTTTT
clone_size: NA; v_call: TRBV7-6; j_call: TRBJ2-1; d_call: NA; cdr3_aa: CASSPRGSGGNEQFF; cdr3_nt: TGTGCCAGCAGCCCCAGGGGGTCCGGGGGAAATGAGCAGTTCTTC
clone_size: NA; v_call: TRBV3-1/TRBV3-2; j_call: TRBJ1-1; d_call: NA; cdr3_aa: CATGGGGEAFF; cdr3_nt: TGTGCCACCGGGGGGGGAGGCGAAGCTTTCTTT
clone_size: NA; v_call: TRBV28; j_call: TRBJ2-7; d_call: TRBD1; cdr3_aa: CASNPPTGERYEQYF; cdr3_nt: TGTGCCAGCAATCCTCCTACAGGGGAAAGGTACGAGCAGTACTTC
clone_size: NA; v_call: TRBV28; j_call: TRBJ2-3; d_call: NA; cdr3_aa: CASRYGADTQYF; cdr3_nt: TGTGCCAGCAGGTATGGAGCAGATACGCAGTATTTT
clone_size: NA; v_call: TRBV28; j_call: TRBJ1-2; d_call: NA; cdr3_aa: CASSSPSGYTF; cdr3_nt: TGTGCCAGCAGTTCCCCGAGCGGCTACACCTTC
clone_size: NA; v_call: TRBV5-4; j_call: TRBJ1-3; d_call: NA; cdr3_aa: CASSLGTDGNTIYF; cdr3_nt: TGTGCCAGCAGCTTGGGGACAGATGGAAACACCATATATTTT
clone_size: NA; v_call: TRBV24-1; j_call: TRBJ1-4; d_call: TRBD1; cdr3_aa: CATSDLGQGGKLFF; cdr3_nt: TGTGCCACCAGTGATCTAGGACAGGGAGGAAAACTGTTTTTT
clone_size: NA; v_call: TRBV30; j_call: TRBJ2-6; d_call: NA; cdr3_aa: CAWSPGIGAGANVLTF; cdr3_nt: TGTGCCTGGTCTCCAGGGATAGGGGCTGGGGCCAACGTCCTGACTTTC
clone_size: NA; v_call: TRBV5-1; j_call: TRBJ1-2; d_call: NA; cdr3_aa: CASRPDSNYGYTF; cdr3_nt: TGCGCCAGCCGCCCCGACAGTAACTATGGCTACACCTTC
clone_size: NA; v_call: TRBV2; j_call: TRBJ1-5; d_call: NA; cdr3_aa: CASKGGAGSNQPQHF; cdr3_nt: TGTGCCAGCAAAGGAGGGGCGGGTAGCAATCAGCCCCAGCATTTT
clone_size: NA; v_call: TRBV30; j_call: TRBJ1-1; d_call: NA; cdr3_aa: CAWSVDTNTEAFF; cdr3_nt: TGTGCCTGGAGCGTGGACACGAACACTGAAGCTTTCTTT
clone_size: NA; v_call: TRBV9; j_call: TRBJ2-7; d_call: TRBD1; cdr3_aa: CASSAGQGATYEQYF; cdr3_nt: TGTGCCAGCAGCGCCGGACAGGGGGCCACCTACGAGCAGTACTTC
clone_size: NA; v_call: TRBV6-2/TRBV6-3; j_call: TRBJ2-7; d_call: NA; cdr3_aa: CASSYSGAYEQYF; cdr3_nt: TGTGCCAGCAGTTATTCCGGGGCCTACGAGCAGTACTTC
clone_size: NA; v_call: TRBV5-1; j_call: TRBJ2-3; d_call: TRBD1; cdr3_aa: CASSLGGQGAQDTQYF; cdr3_nt: TGCGCCAGCAGCTTAGGTGGACAGGGGGCGCAGGATACGCAGTATTTT
clone_size: NA; v_call: TRBV2; j_call: TRBJ1-2; d_call: TRBD1; cdr3_aa: CASNIRTGAYGYTF; cdr3_nt: TGTGCCAGCAATATAAGGACAGGGGCCTATGGCTACACCTTC
clone_size: NA; v_call: TRBV25-1; j_call: TRBJ2-3; d_call: TRBD2; cdr3_aa: CASSELAVSTDTQYF; cdr3_nt: TGTGCCAGCAGTGAACTAGCGGTTAGCACAGATACGCAGTATTTT
clone_size: few; v_call: TRBV3-1/TRBV3-2; j_call: TRBJ1-6; d_call: NA; cdr3_aa: CASSQGLSGVGSSYNSPLHF; cdr3_nt: TGTGCCAGCAGCCAAGGGCTCTCCGGGGTCGGCAGCTCCTATAATTCACCCCTCCACTTT
clone_size: few; v_call: TRBV24-1; j_call: TRBJ1-2; d_call: NA; cdr3_aa: CATSDGQRRSYGYTF; cdr3_nt: TGTGCCACCAGTGATGGACAGCGTCGCTCCTATGGCTACACCTTC
clone_size: NA; v_call: TRBV12-5; j_call: TRBJ1-3; d_call: NA; cdr3_aa: CASGSSGSGNTIYF; cdr3_nt: TGTGCTAGTGGTTCGTCGGGCTCTGGAAACACCATATATTTT
clone_size: NA; v_call: TRBV5-1; j_call: TRBJ1-2; d_call: TRBD1; cdr3_aa: CASSLTTTGNDGYTF; cdr3_nt: TGCGCCAGCAGCTTGACCACGACAGGGAACGATGGCTACACCTTC
clone_size: NA; v_call: TRBV9; j_call: TRBJ2-7; d_call: TRBD2; cdr3_aa: CASSVGSGTSGTGEQYF; cdr3_nt: TGTGCCAGCAGCGTAGGGAGTGGGACTAGCGGGACGGGAGAGCAGTACTTC
clone_size: NA; v_call: TRBV2; j_call: TRBJ2-7; d_call: NA; cdr3_aa: CASSGNGLSYEQYF; cdr3_nt: TGTGCCAGCTCAGGCAACGGATTGTCCTACGAGCAGTACTTC
clone_size: few; v_call: TRBV6-5; j_call: TRBJ2-7; d_call: NA; cdr3_aa: CASTRTDYEQYF; cdr3_nt: TGTGCCAGCACTCGGACAGATTACGAGCAGTACTTC
clone_size: NA; v_call: TRBV20-1; j_call: TRBJ2-7; d_call: TRBD2; cdr3_aa: CSASGIIAGGVYEQYF; cdr3_nt: TGCAGTGCTAGTGGGATAATCGCGGGAGGGGTCTACGAGCAGTACTTC
clone_size: NA; v_call: TRBV24-1; j_call: TRBJ2-5; d_call: NA; cdr3_aa: CATSGPKAGWDQETQYF; cdr3_nt: TGTGCCACCAGTGGGCCTAAGGCAGGATGGGACCAAGAGACCCAGTACTTC
clone_size: NA; v_call: TRBV4-1; j_call: TRBJ1-4; d_call: TRBD1; cdr3_aa: CASSQGDREGEKLFF; cdr3_nt: TGCGCCAGCAGCCAAGGGGACAGGGAGGGAGAAAAACTGTTTTTT
clone_size: NA; v_call: TRBV28; j_call: TRBJ1-4; d_call: NA; cdr3_aa: CASAPETALEKLFF; cdr3_nt: TGTGCCAGTGCTCCCGAGACAGCCCTTGAAAAACTGTTTTTT
clone_size: NA; v_call: TRBV27; j_call: TRBJ1-5; d_call: NA; cdr3_aa: CASRLREGNQPQHF; cdr3_nt: TGTGCCAGCAGACTCCGGGAGGGCAATCAGCCCCAGCATTTT
clone_size: NA; v_call: TRBV30; j_call: TRBJ1-3; d_call: NA; cdr3_aa: CAWRRGGYSGNTIYF; cdr3_nt: TGTGCCTGGAGGAGGGGGGGCTACTCTGGAAACACCATATATTTT
clone_size: NA; v_call: TRBV5-1; j_call: TRBJ1-5; d_call: TRBD1; cdr3_aa: CASSPTGDSNQPQHF; cdr3_nt: TGCGCCAGCAGTCCTACAGGGGACAGCAATCAGCCCCAGCATTTT
clone_size: NA; v_call: TRBV18; j_call: TRBJ2-2; d_call: NA; cdr3_aa: CASSPPTVTGELFF; cdr3_nt: TGTGCCAGCTCACCACCGACTGTGACCGGGGAGCTGTTTTTT
clone_size: once; v_call: TRBV18; j_call: TRBJ1-3; d_call: NA; cdr3_aa: CASREANSGNTIYF; cdr3_nt: TGTGCCAGCCGAGAGGCGAACTCTGGAAACACCATATATTTT
clone_size: NA; v_call: TRBV27; j_call: TRBJ2-2; d_call: TRBD1; cdr3_aa: CASSLYYTGTGGGGELFF; cdr3_nt: TGTGCCAGCAGCCTGTATTATACTGGGACAGGGGGCGGCGGGGAGCTGTTTTTT
clone_size: NA; v_call: TRBV19; j_call: TRBJ2-5; d_call: NA; cdr3_aa: CASSLYGTQYF; cdr3_nt: TGTGCCAGTAGTCTCTATGGGACCCAGTACTTC
clone_size: NA; v_call: TRBV13; j_call: TRBJ2-7; d_call: NA; cdr3_aa: CASSLPGSYEQYF; cdr3_nt: TGTGCCAGCAGCTTACCGGGCTCCTACGAGCAGTACTTC
clone_size: NA; v_call: TRBV10-3; j_call: TRBJ2-1; d_call: TRBD1; cdr3_aa: CAISRQGLVDEQFF; cdr3_nt: TGTGCCATCAGTCGACAGGGTCTAGTCGATGAGCAGTTCTTC